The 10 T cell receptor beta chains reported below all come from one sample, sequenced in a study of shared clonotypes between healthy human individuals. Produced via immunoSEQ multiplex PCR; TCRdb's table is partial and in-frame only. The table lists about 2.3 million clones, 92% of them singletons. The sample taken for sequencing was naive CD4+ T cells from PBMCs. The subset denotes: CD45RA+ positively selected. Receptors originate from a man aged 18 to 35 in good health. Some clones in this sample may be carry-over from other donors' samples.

The DNA of the CDR3 is TGTGCCAGCAGCTTCGGGACCCCTCCAGATACGCAGTATTTT. Translated, it gives CASSFGTPPDTQYF. This chain links TRBV7-3 with TRBJ2-3; the D call may be TRBD1 or TRBD2 (5 bases each). This CDR3 region has 14 residues. From germline, CDR1 is SGHTA and CDR2 FQGTGA. Trimming pared 3 bases from V and 4 bases from J, leaving 11 bases between.

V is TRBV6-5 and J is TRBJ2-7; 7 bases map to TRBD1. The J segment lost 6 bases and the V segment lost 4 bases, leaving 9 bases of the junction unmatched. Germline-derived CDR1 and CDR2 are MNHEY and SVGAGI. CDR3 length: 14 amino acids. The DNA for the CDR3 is TGTGCCAGCAGTTCGACAGGGCCCCTCTTCGAGCAGTACTTC. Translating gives CASSSTGPLFEQYF.

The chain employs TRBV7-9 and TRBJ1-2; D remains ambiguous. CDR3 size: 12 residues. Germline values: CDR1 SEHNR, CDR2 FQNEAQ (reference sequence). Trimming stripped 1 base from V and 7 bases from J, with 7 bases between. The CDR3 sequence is CASSLGQSGYTF. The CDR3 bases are TGTGCCAGCAGCTTAGGGCAAAGTGGCTACACCTTC.

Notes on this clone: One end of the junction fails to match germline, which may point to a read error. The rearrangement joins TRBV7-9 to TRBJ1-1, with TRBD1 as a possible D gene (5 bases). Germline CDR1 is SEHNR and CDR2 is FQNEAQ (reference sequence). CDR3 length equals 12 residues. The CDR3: CASSLERTGTLF. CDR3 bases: TGTGCCAGCAGCTTAGAGCGGACCGGGACGCTCTTT.

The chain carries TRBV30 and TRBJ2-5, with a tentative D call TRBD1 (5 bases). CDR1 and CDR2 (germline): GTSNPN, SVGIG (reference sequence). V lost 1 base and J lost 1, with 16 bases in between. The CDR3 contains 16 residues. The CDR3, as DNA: TGTGCCTGGAGTGGGGGATGGACCCAGGGCCAAGAGACCCAGTACTTC. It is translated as CAWSGGWTQGQETQYF.

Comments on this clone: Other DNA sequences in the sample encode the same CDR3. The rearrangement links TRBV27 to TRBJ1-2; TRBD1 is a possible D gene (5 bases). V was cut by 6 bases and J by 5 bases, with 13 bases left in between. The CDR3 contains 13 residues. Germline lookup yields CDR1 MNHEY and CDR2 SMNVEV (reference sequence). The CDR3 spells CASSPGRNYGYTF. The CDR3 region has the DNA TGTGCCAGCAGCCCGGGACGGAATTATGGCTACACCTTC.

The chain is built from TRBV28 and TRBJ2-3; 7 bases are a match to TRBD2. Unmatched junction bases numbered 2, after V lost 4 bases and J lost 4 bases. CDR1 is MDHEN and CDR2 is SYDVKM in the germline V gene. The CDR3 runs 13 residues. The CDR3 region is CASSSTSPDTQYF. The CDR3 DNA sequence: TGTGCCAGCAGTTCGACTAGCCCAGATACGCAGTATTTT.

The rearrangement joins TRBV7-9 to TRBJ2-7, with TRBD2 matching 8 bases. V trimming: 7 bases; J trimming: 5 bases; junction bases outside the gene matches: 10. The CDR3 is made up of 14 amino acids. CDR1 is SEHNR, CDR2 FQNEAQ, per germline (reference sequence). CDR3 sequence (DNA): TGTGCCAGCAAAAATCGAGCGGGAGACCACGAGCAGTACTTC. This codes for CASKNRAGDHEQYF.

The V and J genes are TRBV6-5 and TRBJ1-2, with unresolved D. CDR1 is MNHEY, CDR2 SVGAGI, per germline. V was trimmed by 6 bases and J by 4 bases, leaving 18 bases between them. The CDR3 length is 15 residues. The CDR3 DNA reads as TGTGCCAGCAGGTCTATCGGGGAGATGGCCTATGGCTACACCTTC. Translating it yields CASRSIGEMAYGYTF.

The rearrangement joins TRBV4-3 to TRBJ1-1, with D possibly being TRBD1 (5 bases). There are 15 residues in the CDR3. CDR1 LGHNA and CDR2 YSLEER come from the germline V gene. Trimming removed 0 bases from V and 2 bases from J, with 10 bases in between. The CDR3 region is CASSQDFGQNTEAFF. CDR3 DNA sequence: TGCGCCAGCAGCCAAGATTTTGGACAAAACACTGAAGCTTTCTTT.